This T cell receptor beta chain comes out of a study of T cells in Graves' hyperthyroidism and ophthalmopathy. Background on the study: Upon initial diagnosis and before any treatment, peripheral blood was collected.

There are 14 residues in the CDR3. V trimming: 0 bases; J trimming: 6 bases; junction bases outside the gene matches: 0. Germline V CDR1 and CDR2: SGHVS, FNYEAQ. Investigators excluded patients with uncontrolled infection, other autoimmune disease, pregnancy or lactation. Every diagnosis used clinical symptoms, serum thyroxine and TRAb, thyroid ultrasound and orbital computed tomography. Study observations and caveats: Most thyroid-expanded clonotypes above 0.001 were also found in blood.

This clonotype has ten or more counts. Its antigen remains unknown. Amplification of TCR beta CDR3 regions was performed using RNA transcripts as template. First-round RT-PCR targeting the TCR CDR3 was performed with the HTBI primer set. TCRdb redid the calling of the multiplex PCR reads with MiXCR, one entry per CDR3 protein. The table shows roughly 360,000 distinct CDR3 sequences, with less than 15% occurring only once. Sequenced: blood. V is TRBV7-6 and J is TRBJ2-1; 9 bases are a match to TRBD2. The clonotype was recovered from a man aged 25-45 years with Graves' hyperthyroidism that later progressed to Graves' ophthalmopathy. DNA for the CDR3: TGTGCCAGCAGCTTAGCGGGACTAGCCAATGAGCAGTTCTTC. Protein product: CASSLAGLANEQFF.